The next 21 T cell receptor beta chains were all read from a single sample in a study of identical twins. MiXCR was run by TCRdb on the 5' RACE reads, yielding one entry per CDR3 protein. Here the sample spans around 450,000 distinct CDR3 sequences, around 14% being singletons. Another study also made use of these data, one on yellow fever vaccine responses in identical twins.

The specimen was CD4+ T cells sorted from blood. The receptors were sampled from a woman in her late teens or twenties in good health.

This clonotype was detected many times. This sequence joins TRBV24-1 and TRBJ2-2, with 9 nucleotides matching TRBD1. This CDR3 is built from 16 residues. After removal of 4 bases from V and 3 bases from J, the junction contained 5 bases not matched to a gene. The germline gives CDR1 KGHDR, CDR2 SFDVKD. In DNA, the CDR3 is TGTGCCACCAGTGACCTACAGGGGGCGGACACCGGGGAGCTGTTTTTT. Its translation is CATSDLQGADTGELFF.

The chain recombines TRBV10-3 with TRBJ2-2, with D hard to call. V lost 3 bases and J 0 bases, leaving 23 bases between the germline ends. The germline V gene encodes CDR1 ENHRY and CDR2 SYGVKD. The CDR3 loop spans 20 amino acids. In nucleotides, the CDR3 is TGTGCCATCAGTGAAAGGCGGAGTGGAACGACGCTCGCGAACACCGGGGAGCTGTTTTTT. Translated: CAISERRSGTTLANTGELFF.

This clonotype was found a few times. V usage is TRBV5-4 and J usage is TRBJ2-3; D tentatively reads TRBD1 or TRBD2 (5 bases each). Germline-derived CDR1 and CDR2 are SGHNT and YYREEE (reference sequence). CDR3 length equals 14 residues. The V gene lost 0 bases and the J gene lost 4 bases, with 9 bases spanning the gap. CDR3 region: CASSLAGTPDTQYF. DNA of the CDR3: TGTGCCAGCAGCTTGGCAGGGACGCCAGATACGCAGTATTTT.

The chain combines TRBV4-1 with TRBJ2-7; D is perhaps TRBD2 (5 bases). This CDR3 is 15 amino acids long. Trimming shortened V by 0 bases and J by 7 bases, and 16 bases separated the two germline ends. From germline, CDR1 is MGHRA and CDR2 YSYEKL. CDR3: CASSQDHERRWEQYF. CDR3 nucleotides: TGCGCCAGCAGCCAAGATCACGAGCGGAGGTGGGAGCAGTACTTC.

This clonotype was detected ten times or more. V and J are TRBV12-3 or TRBV12-4 and TRBJ2-7; perhaps TRBD1 as D (6 bases). Between the trimmed V and J ends, which lost 8 bases and 0 bases, there was a span of 14 bases. CDR3 length: 14 residues. The CDR3 DNA reads as TGTGCCAGCGGGCCCACGGACAGCTCCTACGAGCAGTACTTC. Its protein is CASGPTDSSYEQYF.

The rearrangement joins TRBV20-1 to TRBJ2-7; the match to TRBD1 covers 9 bases. V shed 3 bases and J 5 bases; nucleotides not matched to a gene: 5. CDR3 length: 13 residues. CDR1 DFQATT and CDR2 SNEGSKA come from the germline V gene (reference sequence). The CDR3 DNA is TGCAGTGCTAGGGGGACAGGGCGAGACGAGCAGTACTTC. The encoded protein is CSARGTGRDEQYF.

This clonotype was detected ten times or more. The chain combines TRBV29-1 with TRBJ2-2; D unresolved. The CDR3 has 12 residues. Germline CDR1 is SQVTM and CDR2 is ANQGSEA. Trimming left V 5 bases short and J 4 bases short, with 8 bases between. The CDR3 is CSVRKATGELFF. DNA for the CDR3: TGCAGCGTTCGTAAGGCCACCGGGGAGCTGTTTTTT.

This clonotype was seen a few times. The CDR3 sequence: CSALSGGSEDTEAFF. The CDR3 bases are TGCAGTGCCCTTTCTGGCGGGAGCGAGGACACTGAAGCTTTCTTT. The chain has TRBV20-1 and TRBJ1-1; D is undetermined. CDR1 DFQATT and CDR2 SNEGSKA come from the germline V gene (reference sequence). Trimming stripped 6 bases from V and 3 bases from J, with 20 bases between. This CDR3 has 15 amino acids.

In its sample, this clonotype was seen many times. In DNA form, the CDR3 reads TGTGCCACCAGCGCCGGGACTAGCACAGATACGCAGTATTTT. Amino acid sequence: CATSAGTSTDTQYF. This chain uses TRBV24-1 with TRBJ2-3; D is perhaps TRBD2 (6 bases). V was trimmed by 7 bases and J by 0 bases, leaving 10 bases between them. CDR3 length equals 14 residues. The germline CDR1 and CDR2 sequences are KGHDR and SFDVKD.

J is TRBJ2-5 and V is TRBV7-2; the match to TRBD2 covers 15 bases. The germline CDR1 and CDR2 sequences are SGHTA and FQGNSA. The CDR3 consists of 16 residues. Trimming at V came to 7 bases and at J to 2 bases, leaving 5 bases not matched to a gene. CDR3 sequence reads: CASTRTSGGDQETQYF. DNA of the CDR3: TGTGCCAGCACCAGGACTAGCGGGGGGGATCAAGAGACCCAGTACTTC.

This chain links TRBV20-1 with TRBJ2-1, with D maybe TRBD2 (6 bases). The CDR3 totals 17 residues. Trimming left V 3 bases short and J 4 bases short, with 22 bases between. Germline loops: CDR1 DFQATT, CDR2 SNEGSKA (reference sequence). CDR3 sequence (DNA): TGCAGTGCTAGCGGAGACGCTTGGGGGGTGGGTTACAATGAGCAGTTCTTC. Translating gives CSASGDAWGVGYNEQFF.

The V call is TRBV7-2, the J call TRBJ2-1; 7 nucleotides match TRBD1. Germline-derived CDR1 and CDR2 are SGHTA and FQGNSA. The CDR3 covers 15 residues. Trimming cost V 7 bases and J 6 bases; bases outside gene matches: 12. CDR3 protein: CASTQDREFGNEQFF. The CDR3 DNA is TGTGCCAGCACCCAAGACAGGGAGTTCGGCAATGAGCAGTTCTTC.

A few counts support this clonotype. The chain employs TRBV6-5 and TRBJ1-6; no clear D gene. Trimming left V 2 bases short and J 4 bases short, with 12 bases between. Germline-derived CDR1 and CDR2 are MNHEY and SVGAGI. The CDR3 is made up of 16 amino acids. The CDR3 sequence: CASSYGGIGYNSPLHF. The CDR3, as DNA: TGTGCCAGCAGTTACGGAGGAATTGGATATAATTCACCCCTCCACTTT.

This clonotype was seen only a few times. The chain combines TRBV28 with TRBJ2-7, with 11 bases identical to TRBD2. The V segment lost 6 bases and the J segment 2 bases; nucleotides outside the gene matches: 12. The CDR3 has 17 amino acids. Germline V lookup: CDR1 MDHEN, CDR2 SYDVKM. In nucleotides, the CDR3 is TGTGCCAGCAGCTGGATCTTAGCGGGAGGGTACACCTACGAGCAGTACTTC. Translated: CASSWILAGGYTYEQYF.

This clonotype was found a few times. V gene TRBV7-3 combines with J gene TRBJ2-1; D gene unclear. This CDR3 is built from 15 residues. In germline, CDR1 is SGHTA, CDR2 FQGTGA. V was clipped by 5 bases and J by 0 bases, with 11 bases between them. CDR3: CASSISMSSYNEQFF. DNA for the CDR3: TGTGCCAGCAGCATTAGCATGAGCTCCTACAATGAGCAGTTCTTC.

The gene calls are TRBV15 and TRBJ2-5; no firm D call. The CDR3 loop spans 12 amino acids. The V gene's germline CDR1 is LNHNV and CDR2 YYDKDF (reference sequence). V was pared by 6 bases and J by 5 bases, with 10 bases between. The CDR3 here is CATSLMGETQYF. CDR3 nucleotide sequence: TGTGCCACCAGTTTGATGGGGGAGACCCAGTACTTC.

There are a few counts of this clonotype. The gene calls are TRBV7-8 and TRBJ2-7; 12 nucleotides match TRBD1. Germline V gene lookup returns CDR1 SGHVS and CDR2 FQNEAQ. Trimming cost V 5 bases and J 4 bases; bases outside gene matches: 6. The CDR3 loop spans 15 amino acids. DNA of the CDR3: TGTGCCAGCAGCGTAACGGGACAGGGGGCATACGAGCAGTACTTC. Protein: CASSVTGQGAYEQYF.

Only a few counts were recorded for this clonotype. The chain carries TRBV29-1 and TRBJ2-7, with TRBD2 identical over 10 bases. CDR3 length: 14 amino acids. The germline CDR1 and CDR2 sequences are SQVTM and ANQGSEA. V dropped 4 bases and J dropped 3; count of bases not matched to a gene: 6. In nucleotides, the CDR3 is TGCAGCGTTGCGGAACTAGCGGGAATCTACGAGCAGTACTTC. It codes for CSVAELAGIYEQYF.

This clonotype was recorded at least ten times. Here the CDR3 reads CASSVREANTDTQYF. CDR3 nucleotide sequence: TGCGCCAGCAGCGTTCGCGAGGCTAACACAGATACGCAGTATTTT. This chain joins TRBV5-1 and TRBJ2-3; no reliable D call. The V and J ends lost 4 bases and 2 bases respectively, with 14 bases between them. The CDR3 length is 15 residues. The germline V gene encodes CDR1 SGHRS and CDR2 YFSETQ.

The chain joins TRBV3-1 to TRBJ2-1, with no clear D. Germline lookup yields CDR1 LGHDT and CDR2 YNNKEL (reference sequence). Between the trimmed V and J ends, which lost 1 base and 4 bases, there was a span of 11 bases. The CDR3 is made up of 15 amino acids. As DNA, the CDR3 is TGTGCCAGCAGCCAAGGGTGGAAGGAATACAATGAGCAGTTCTTC. This codes for CASSQGWKEYNEQFF.

The V and J genes are TRBV28 and TRBJ2-5, with D perhaps TRBD2 (6 bases). This CDR3 spans 13 amino acids. Looked up from germline, CDR1 is MDHEN and CDR2 is SYDVKM. V gave up 5 bases and J gave up 10 bases, with 17 bases separating them. The CDR3 DNA is TGTGCCAGCAGTCTCCGGGGGACCTGGTACCAGTACTTC. It specifies CASSLRGTWYQYF.